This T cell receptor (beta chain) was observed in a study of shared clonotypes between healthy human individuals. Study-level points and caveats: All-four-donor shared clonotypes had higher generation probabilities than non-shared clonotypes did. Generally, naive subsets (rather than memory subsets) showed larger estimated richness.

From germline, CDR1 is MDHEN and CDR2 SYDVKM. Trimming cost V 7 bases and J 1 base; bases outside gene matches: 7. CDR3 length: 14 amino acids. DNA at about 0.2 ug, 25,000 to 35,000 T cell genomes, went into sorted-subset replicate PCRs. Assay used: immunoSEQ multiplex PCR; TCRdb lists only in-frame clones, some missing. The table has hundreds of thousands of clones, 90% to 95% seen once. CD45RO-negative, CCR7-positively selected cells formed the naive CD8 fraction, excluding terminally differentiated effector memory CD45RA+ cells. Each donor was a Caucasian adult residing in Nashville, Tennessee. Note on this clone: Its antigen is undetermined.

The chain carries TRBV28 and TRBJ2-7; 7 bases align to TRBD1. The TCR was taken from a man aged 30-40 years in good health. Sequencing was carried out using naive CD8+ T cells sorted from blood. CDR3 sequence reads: CASMGRGISYEQYF. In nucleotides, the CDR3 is TGTGCCAGCATGGGCAGGGGGATTTCCTACGAGCAGTACTTC.